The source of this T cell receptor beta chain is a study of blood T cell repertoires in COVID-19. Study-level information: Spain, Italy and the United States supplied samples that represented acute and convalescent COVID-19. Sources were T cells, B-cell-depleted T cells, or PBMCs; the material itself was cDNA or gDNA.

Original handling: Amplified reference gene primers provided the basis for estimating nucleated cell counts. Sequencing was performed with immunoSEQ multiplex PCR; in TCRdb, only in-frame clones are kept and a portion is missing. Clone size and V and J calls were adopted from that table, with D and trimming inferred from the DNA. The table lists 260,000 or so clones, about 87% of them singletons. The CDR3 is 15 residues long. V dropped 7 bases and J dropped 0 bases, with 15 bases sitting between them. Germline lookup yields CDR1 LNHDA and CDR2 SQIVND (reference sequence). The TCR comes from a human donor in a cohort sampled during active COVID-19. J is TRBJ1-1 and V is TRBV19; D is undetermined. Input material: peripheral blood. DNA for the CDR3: TGTGCCAGTACCACGCCCGGAGATATGAACACTGAAGCTTTCTTT. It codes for CASTTPGDMNTEAFF. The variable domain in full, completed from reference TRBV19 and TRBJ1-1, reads DGGITQSPKYLFRKEGQNVTLSCEQNLNHDAMYWYRQDPGQGLRLIYYSQIVNDFQKGDIAEGYSVSREKKESFPLTVTSAQKNPTAFYLCASTTPGDMNTEAFFGQGTRLTVV.